Reported below is one T cell receptor (beta chain). This CDR3 has 13 amino acids. V lost 8 bases, J lost 3 bases, and 13 bases lay in between. From germline, CDR1 is MNHEY and CDR2 SMNVEV (reference sequence). These data belong to a study of blood T cell repertoires in COVID-19. About the research overall: The United States, Italy and Spain provided the acute and convalescent COVID-19 samples. The cDNA or gDNA used as material had been derived from T cells, B-cell-depleted T cells, or PBMCs.

Original data processing: Quantification of nucleated cells was approximated via reference gene primer amplification. Sequencing was performed with immunoSEQ multiplex PCR; in TCRdb, only in-frame clones are kept and a portion is missing. That table gives V, J and clone size, and the DNA gave D and trimming. The data contain around 70,000 clones, 80% of them singletons. V gene TRBV27 combines with J gene TRBJ1-2, with D possibly matching TRBD1 (6 bases). Specimen: peripheral blood. The clonotype originates from a human donor in a cohort sampled during active COVID-19. For the CDR3, the DNA is TGTGCCAGCGCCCAAGGGGGGGACTATGGCTACACCTTC. The encoded protein is CASAQGGDYGYTF.